A selection of T cell receptor beta chains follows, all from one sample in a study of blood T cells in healthy people across ages. MiXCR, applied by TCRdb to the 5' RACE reads, yields one record per CDR3 protein. Among over 1,500,000 distinct CDR3 sequences, just under 50% were seen once, and the ten largest hold over 2%. Sequenced sample: blood. The receptor set was obtained from a woman aged 40 to 50 in good health. The CDR3 runs from the conserved cysteine through the conserved F or W. A D gene is named only where the DNA matches it firmly. A clone size is listed for some rows: how often the clone was seen (once, few, many), or a class if it is expanded.

V	length	J	D	size	DNA	CDR3
TRBV25-1	19	TRBJ2-3	TRBD2	.	TGTGCCAGCAGTGAATATGGGAGAGAACTAGCGGCCCTCACAGATACGCAGTATTTT	CASSEYGRELAALTDTQYF
TRBV7-9	13	TRBJ2-1	.	.	TGTGCCAGCAGCTTATGGCAGAGCAATGAGCGGTTCTTC	CASSLWQSNERFF
TRBV10-3	15	TRBJ2-3	TRBD1	.	TGTGCCACAAGTCCCGGGACAGGGGGTTCAGATACGCAGTATTTT	CATSPGTGGSDTQYF
TRBV7-2	15	TRBJ1-2	.	once	TGTGCCAGCAGCTTAGCACGGGGGGGCGTCTATGGCTACACCTTC	CASSLARGGVYGYTF
TRBV4-1	15	TRBJ2-1	TRBD1	.	TGCGCCAGCAGCCAATTTCGACAGGGTGTTAATGAGCAGTTCTTC	CASSQFRQGVNEQFF
TRBV5-1	18	TRBJ2-1	TRBD2	.	TGCGCCAGCAGCTTGGTAGGGACTAGCGGTATGGGATACAATGAGCAGTTCTTC	CASSLVGTSGMGYNEQFF
TRBV20-1	13	TRBJ2-3	TRBD2	.	TGCAGTGCTCCGGGGGGACTTCCAGATACGCAGTATTTT	CSAPGGLPDTQYF
TRBV20-1	13	TRBJ2-7	.	.	TGCAGTGCTAGAGATCTCCAGGTGGAATGTAAGTACTTC	CSARDLQVECKYF
TRBV20-1	14	TRBJ2-7	.	few	TGCAGTGCTAGTAGTACAGGGACTTCGTACGAGCAGTACTTC	CSASSTGTSYEQYF
TRBV24-1	15	TRBJ2-3	TRBD2	.	TGTGCCACCAGTGACGTAGCGGGAGGCACAGATACGCAGTATTTT	CATSDVAGGTDTQYF
TRBV20-1	15	TRBJ2-7	.	.	TGCAGTGCTAGATCCTTAGCGGTCTTTACCTACGAGCAGTACTTC	CSARSLAVFTYEQYF
TRBV18	13	TRBJ2-5	TRBD1	.	TGTGCCAGCTCAGTACCGGGACAGCCCCGGACGTACTTC	CASSVPGQPRTYF
TRBV6-5	16	TRBJ2-5	TRBD2	.	TGTGCCAGCAGTCCAAGACTAGCGGACTACCAAGAGACCCAGTACTTC	CASSPRLADYQETQYF
TRBV5-4	16	TRBJ2-6	.	.	TGTGCCAGCAGCCCCCCCCCCTTATCTGGGGCCAACGTCCTGACTTTC	CASSPPPLSGANVLTF
TRBV14	11	TRBJ2-7	.	.	TGTGCCAGCAGCCAAGGGTTTAAGCAGTACTTC	CASSQGFKQYF
TRBV20-1	12	TRBJ1-2	.	.	TGCAGTGCTAGACGTACACAGGGAAAGGACACCTTC	CSARRTQGKDTF
TRBV28	16	TRBJ2-3	TRBD1	.	TGTGCCAGCAGTTTGACAGGGGGCTCCAGCACAGATACGCAGTATTTT	CASSLTGGSSTDTQYF
TRBV20-1	11	TRBJ1-5	TRBD1	.	TGCAGTGCTACCACAGGGGGCCAAGAGCATTTT	CSATTGGQEHF
TRBV6-1	12	TRBJ2-5	.	.	TGTGCCAGCACCCTGACGTCGGAGACCCAGTACTTC	CASTLTSETQYF
TRBV5-1	16	TRBJ2-7	.	.	TGCGCCAGCAGCTTGAGGGTGGGGGCTAGCTCCTACGAGCAGTACTTC	CASSLRVGASSYEQYF
TRBV6-5	17	TRBJ1-1	.	.	TGTGCCAGCAGTTACTCGATTTTCCCCGAAGGGAACACTGAAGCTTTCTTT	CASSYSIFPEGNTEAFF
TRBV6-2/TRBV6-3	14	TRBJ2-7	.	.	TGTGCCAGCGGTCGGGTCCTCAATTCCTACGAGCAGTACTTC	CASGRVLNSYEQYF
TRBV27	14	TRBJ2-3	.	.	TGTGCCAGCAGTTTAGTCCAAACAGCGGATACGCAGTATTTT	CASSLVQTADTQYF
TRBV20-1	12	TRBJ1-1	.	few	TGCAGTGAGGGGAGGGGGAACACTGAAGCTTTCTTT	CSEGRGNTEAFF
TRBV25-1	17	TRBJ2-3	TRBD1	.	TGTGCCAGCAGTGCAAAAAGGGACAGGGAGGAGGCAGATACGCAGTATTTT	CASSAKRDREEADTQYF
TRBV6-5	14	TRBJ2-1	.	.	TGTGCCAGCCGCGGGGATACCCCAAACAATGAGCAGTTCTTC	CASRGDTPNNEQFF
TRBV15	16	TRBJ1-5	.	once	TGTGCCACCAGCAGAGATGGAACACCGGGCGGTCAGCCCCAGCATTTT	CATSRDGTPGGQPQHF
TRBV5-1	14	TRBJ2-5	TRBD1	.	TGCGCCAGCAGCTTGGAGTACAGGGGGCAGACCCAGTACTTC	CASSLEYRGQTQYF
TRBV9	14	TRBJ1-2	TRBD1	.	TGTGCCAGCAGCTCCGACAGGGTTCACGATGGCTACACCTTC	CASSSDRVHDGYTF
TRBV29-1	15	TRBJ2-7	.	many	TGCAGCGTTGAAGATGGGCAGGGGAGTAGTTACGAGCAGTACTTC	CSVEDGQGSSYEQYF
TRBV20-1	12	TRBJ2-3	TRBD2	.	TGCAGTGCTAGAGTAATCGGACTAGGGCAGTATTTT	CSARVIGLGQYF